Sequencing of this T cell receptor beta chain was carried out in a study of post-analysis software for immune sequencing data. Study conclusions and caveats: Five or six TRBV segments, TRBV5-6, TRBV5-1 and TRBV20-1 among them, were found more frequent in patients than controls. Multiple sclerosis was associated with a significant reduction in normalized Chao1 diversity relative to controls.

The J segment lost 7 bases and the V segment lost 1 base, leaving 13 bases of the junction unmatched. The CDR3 is 17 amino acids. Germline CDR1 reads MDHEN; CDR2 reads SYDVKM. cDNA libraries for TCR beta contained unique molecular identifiers. Each CDR3 protein gets one entry after TCRdb re-called the PCR reads with MiXCR. This table holds approximately 150,000 distinct CDR3 sequences, 25% to 35% found once. This clonotype was observed a handful of times. Its antigen is still unknown. The chain has TRBV28 and TRBJ2-1; 7 positions agree with TRBD2. The specimen sequenced was blood. The clonotype was recovered from a girl aged 5-17 years with multiple sclerosis. The DNA for the CDR3 is TGTGCCAGCAGTTTATTGACTAACGGGGGGTTCGGGAATGAGCAGTTCTTC. This encodes CASSLLTNGGFGNEQFF.